This T cell receptor (beta chain) was documented in a study of T cells in Graves' hyperthyroidism and ophthalmopathy. V was cut by 5 bases and J by 9 bases, with 16 bases left in between. CDR1 is SEHNR and CDR2 is FQNEAQ in the germline V gene (reference sequence). The CDR3 length is 14 residues. Researchers took RNA transcripts and amplified the TCR beta CDR3 regions from them. A set of HTBI primers served as the primers for a first-round RT-PCR of the TCR CDR3. Each CDR3 protein is one row after TCRdb ran MiXCR on the multiplex PCR reads. The data show hundreds of thousands of distinct CDR3 sequences, with around 38% seen just once and 7.5% to 9.5% held by the top ten.

The V gene is TRBV7-9, the J gene TRBJ2-2; D is possibly TRBD2 (5 bases). The clonotype was recovered from a man in his late teens or twenties with Graves' hyperthyroidism. Sequencing used blood. This chain's CDR3 is CASSPPEGVRELFF. DNA of the CDR3: TGTGCCAGCAGCCCCCCAGAGGGAGTCAGGGAGCTGTTTTTT. The full variable domain, its missing parts supplied by reference TRBV7-9 and TRBJ2-2, is DTGVSQNPRHKITKRGQNVTFRCDPISEHNRLYWYRQTLGQGPEFLTYFQNEAQLEKSRLLSDRFSAERPKGSFSTLEIQRTEQGDSAMYLCASSPPEGVRELFFGEGSRLTVL.